The 8 T cell receptor beta chains below come from one sample, sequenced in a study of OX40 agonist ivuxolimab in advanced cancers. Clones were sequenced by immunoSEQ multiplex PCR, and TCRdb holds only the in-frame ones, with some missing. The table has under 75,000 clones, around 82% seen once; the top ten hold roughly 1%. Sequenced here: CD4+ or CD8+ T cells sorted from blood, sampled in a trial of the OX40 agonist ivuxolimab. These TCRs come from an adult with an advanced solid tumor such as melanoma, head and neck, liver or kidney cancer.

V is TRBV19 and J is TRBJ2-5; 9 nucleotides align to TRBD1. Unmatched junction bases numbered 10, after V lost 7 bases and J lost 4 bases. Per the germline V gene, CDR1 is LNHDA and CDR2 is SQIVND (reference sequence). This CDR3 has 15 residues. The chain's CDR3 is CASNTALTGGETQYF. CDR3 DNA sequence: TGTGCCAGTAACACCGCTCTGACAGGGGGAGAGACCCAGTACTTC.

The chain uses TRBV10-3 and TRBJ2-3; D gene ambiguous. The CDR3 spans 14 residues. V was trimmed by 3 bases and J by 1 base, leaving 8 bases between them. The germline CDR1 and CDR2 sequences are ENHRY and SYGVKD. The DNA of the CDR3 is TGTGCCATCAGTGAATGGGCGGGCACAGATACGCAGTATTTT. It specifies CAISEWAGTDTQYF.

Written as DNA, the CDR3 is TGTGCCAGCAGCCCCGGGTCAGATAGAGACTACACCTTC. Its protein is CASSPGSDRDYTF. This chain uses TRBV5-6 with TRBJ1-2; D uncertain. V dropped 4 bases and J dropped 10 bases, with 17 bases sitting between them. The CDR3 has 13 amino acids. Germline lookup yields CDR1 SGHDT and CDR2 YYEEEE.

This clone was counted between two and nine times. Mismatch with germline at one junction end may stem from a read error. The chain links TRBV7-7 to TRBJ2-1; 10 bases match TRBD1. Germline V gives CDR1 SSHAT, CDR2 FNYEAQ (reference sequence). CDR3 length equals 15 residues. The CDR3 region has the DNA TGTGCTAGCAGCTCCCCCCGGGACAGGGGCGGTGAGCAGTTCTTC. Encoded protein: CASSSPRDRGGEQFF.

The rearrangement links TRBV19 to TRBJ1-5; 9 positions agree with TRBD1. Losses at the gene ends were 2 bases for V and 4 bases for J; bases not matched to a gene: 9. Germline lookup yields CDR1 LNHDA and CDR2 SQIVND (reference sequence). This CDR3 contains 17 residues. DNA for the CDR3: TGTGCCAGTAGTATATTGTTAGGACAGGGGAGGAATCAGCCCCAGCATTTT. Its translation is CASSILLGQGRNQPQHF.

This chain joins TRBV6-1 and TRBJ2-5; 10 bases are a match to TRBD1. The CDR3 loop spans 15 amino acids. V shed 4 bases and J 5 bases; nucleotides not matched to a gene: 7. CDR1 MNHNS and CDR2 SASEGT come from the germline V gene. CDR3 bases: TGTGCCAGCAGTGGGGACAGGGGAAGTAGCGAGACCCAGTACTTC. This translates into CASSGDRGSSETQYF.

This chain connects TRBV6-1 to TRBJ1-5, with no clear D. V shed 7 bases and J shed 7 bases, with 11 bases lying between them. Germline V CDR1 and CDR2: MNHNS, SASEGT. This CDR3 region has 12 residues. The CDR3 is CASNEGYQPQHF. The DNA for the CDR3 is TGTGCCAGCAACGAGGGATACCAGCCCCAGCATTTT.

The rearrangement links TRBV6-1 to TRBJ1-3, with D uncertain. The CDR3 runs 16 residues. Germline V gene sequence: CDR1 MNHNS, CDR2 SASEGT. V dropped 1 base and J dropped 1 base, with 11 bases sitting between them. The CDR3 sequence is CASSEDFSHSGNTIYF. In nucleotides, the CDR3 is TGTGCCAGCAGTGAAGATTTCAGTCATTCTGGAAACACCATATATTTT.